This T cell receptor beta chain emerged from a study of control samples from healthy donors and cancer patients. V shed 6 bases, J shed 1 base, and the junction held 6 bases outside the gene matches. There are 14 residues in the CDR3. Germline CDR1 is SGHRS and CDR2 is YFSETQ. Libraries were prepared by immunoSEQ multiplex PCR; TCRdb keeps only in-frame clonotypes and omits some of them. Of 140,000 or so clones in the sample, roughly 94% were seen once. The chain carries TRBV5-1 and TRBJ2-5, with 7 bases lining up with TRBD1. This receptor was identified in a man between 60 and 70 years old with colorectal cancer. Sequencing input: PBMCs. The CDR3 coding sequence is TGCGCCAGCACCCGAGGGGGCCCCCAAGAGACCCAGTACTTC. Residues: CASTRGGPQETQYF.